The 13 T cell receptor beta chains reported below all come from one sample, sequenced in a study of patients and donors after allogeneic stem cell transplantation. TCRdb recomputed calls from the RT-PCR reads with MiXCR, one row per CDR3 protein. This table has more than 850,000 distinct CDR3 sequences, roughly 18% appearing once. The sequencing sample was made of blood, either unsorted or a sorted T cell fraction (not recorded which). The receptor source for this set is a human donor who was either an allogeneic HSCT recipient or a stem cell or donor lymphocyte infusion donor (not recorded which). It is not recorded whose cells these are; they may come from a transplant donor.

This clonotype was counted a few times. The chain joins TRBV5-1 to TRBJ2-7; 8 positions agree with TRBD1. Germline CDR1 is SGHRS and CDR2 is YFSETQ. CDR3 length: 14 amino acids. Unmatched junction bases numbered 7, after V lost 2 bases and J lost 6 bases. CDR3 coding DNA: TGCGCCAGCAGCTTTGGACAGGGACCCACCGAGCAGTACTTC. Translation gives CASSFGQGPTEQYF.

This clonotype was seen more than once but under ten times. V usage is TRBV20-1 and J usage is TRBJ2-5, with D unresolved. This CDR3 has 12 residues. V lost 1 base and J lost 1, with 4 bases in between. The V gene's germline CDR1 is DFQATT and CDR2 SNEGSKA (reference sequence). CDR3: CSARAFQETQYF. The CDR3 DNA is TGCAGTGCTAGAGCTTTCCAAGAGACCCAGTACTTC.

The chain is built from TRBV7-2 and TRBJ2-1; the D call may be TRBD1 or TRBD2 (5 bases each). Germline V gene data show CDR1 as SGHTA and CDR2 as FQGNSA. This CDR3 has 14 residues. Trimming removed 1 base at V and 8 bases at J, with 12 bases between. The CDR3 nucleotides read TGTGCCAGCAGCTTAGTTCGGGGCACGGATGAGCAGTTCTTC. It specifies CASSLVRGTDEQFF.

V gene TRBV11-2 combines with J gene TRBJ2-5; D possibly corresponds to TRBD1 (5 bases). This CDR3 contains 15 residues. The V end lost 3 bases, the J end lost 3 bases, and 14 bases lay between the germline ends. CDR1 is SGHAT, CDR2 FQNNGV, per germline. The CDR3 DNA sequence: TGTGCCAGCAGCTTTGGGGCAAAGAGAGAAGAGACCCAGTACTTC. Translating gives CASSFGAKREETQYF. The whole variable domain, remainder taken from reference TRBV11-2 and TRBJ2-5, is EAGVAQSPRYKIIEKRQSVAFWCNPISGHATLYWYQQILGQGPKLLIQFQNNGVVDDSQLPKDRFSAERLKGVDSTLKIQPAKLEDSAVYLCASSFGAKREETQYFGPGTRLLVL.

This clonotype was counted between two and nine times. This rearrangement joins TRBV3-1 to TRBJ2-7, with TRBD1 identical over 9 bases. Trimming at V came to 4 bases and at J to 2 bases, leaving 12 bases not matched to a gene. Looked up from germline, CDR1 is LGHDT and CDR2 is YNNKEL (reference sequence). CDR3 length: 17 residues. CDR3 loop: CASSPQKDRGYAYEQYF. CDR3 coding DNA: TGTGCCAGCAGCCCCCAGAAGGACAGGGGCTACGCCTACGAGCAGTACTTC.

The V call is TRBV7-9, the J call TRBJ2-3; D might be TRBD1 (5 bases). The V gene lost 3 bases and the J gene lost 5 bases, with 15 bases spanning the gap. Germline CDR1 and CDR2: SEHNR and FQNEAQ (reference sequence). CDR3 length: 15 residues. The CDR3 DNA reads as TGTGCCAGCAGCTTCCTAATAGGGGTGCGAGATACGCAGTATTTT. It specifies CASSFLIGVRDTQYF.

This clonotype appeared a few times. The chain recombines TRBV12-3 or TRBV12-4 with TRBJ2-1; D might be TRBD2 (6 bases). CDR3 length: 17 amino acids. Trimming took 1 base from V and 8 from J, leaving 21 bases between them. CDR3 nucleotide sequence: TGTGCCAGCAGTTTAGTTCCGACTAGACGGGGATTCGATGAGCAGTTCTTC. Translated: CASSLVPTRRGFDEQFF.

The chain carries TRBV5-6 and TRBJ2-1, with TRBD2 matching over 7 bases. Germline V gene data show CDR1 as SGHDT and CDR2 as YYEEEE. The length of the CDR3 is 16 residues. V lost 0 bases and J lost 2; bases outside the gene matches: 5. This chain's CDR3 is CASSLGPSGTYNEQFF. CDR3 bases: TGTGCCAGCAGCTTGGGTCCAAGCGGGACCTACAATGAGCAGTTCTTC.

The V and J genes are TRBV9 and TRBJ2-7, with TRBD2 matching 10 bases. Germline trimming cut 4 bases from V and 4 bases from J; bases unmatched to any gene: 8. The V gene's germline CDR1 is SGDLS and CDR2 YYNGEE. The CDR3 consists of 15 residues. CDR3 sequence: CASSPAGGPHYEQYF. The CDR3 coding sequence is TGTGCCAGCAGCCCAGCGGGGGGGCCTCATTACGAGCAGTACTTC.

This chain uses TRBV20-1 with TRBJ1-5, with D hard to call. The V end was cut by 6 bases, the J end by 5 bases, with 11 bases between. The germline gives CDR1 DFQATT, CDR2 SNEGSKA (reference sequence). This CDR3 region has 12 residues. CDR3 in amino acids: CSANLLDQPQHF. CDR3 bases: TGCAGTGCCAACCTGCTCGATCAGCCCCAGCATTTT.

V and J are TRBV20-1 and TRBJ2-3; weak D call: TRBD1 (5 bases). V shed 0 bases and J shed 2 bases, with 12 bases lying between them. The CDR3 runs 15 residues. Germline V CDR1 and CDR2: DFQATT, SNEGSKA (reference sequence). The CDR3 DNA reads as TGCAGTGCTAGAGAGTCGACAGTCCTCACAGATACGCAGTATTTT. This translates into CSARESTVLTDTQYF.

The rearrangement joins TRBV5-6 to TRBJ2-5; D unresolved. Trimming removed 7 bases from V and 2 bases from J, with 18 bases in between. CDR1 and CDR2 (germline): SGHDT, YYEEEE. The CDR3 extends over 15 amino acids. The CDR3 reads CASSLFYGWQETQYF. CDR3 sequence (DNA): TGTGCCAGCTCATTATTCTACGGATGGCAAGAGACCCAGTACTTC.

This clonotype was observed a few times. Written as DNA, the CDR3 is TGTGCCAGCAGAGAGACGGTTGATCAGCCCCAGCATTTT. Its translation: CASRETVDQPQHF. The genes are TRBV6-1 and TRBJ1-5; no clear D. The V gene lost 6 bases and the J gene lost 5 bases, with 11 bases spanning the gap. Germline V gene sequence: CDR1 MNHNS, CDR2 SASEGT. The CDR3 runs to 13 residues.